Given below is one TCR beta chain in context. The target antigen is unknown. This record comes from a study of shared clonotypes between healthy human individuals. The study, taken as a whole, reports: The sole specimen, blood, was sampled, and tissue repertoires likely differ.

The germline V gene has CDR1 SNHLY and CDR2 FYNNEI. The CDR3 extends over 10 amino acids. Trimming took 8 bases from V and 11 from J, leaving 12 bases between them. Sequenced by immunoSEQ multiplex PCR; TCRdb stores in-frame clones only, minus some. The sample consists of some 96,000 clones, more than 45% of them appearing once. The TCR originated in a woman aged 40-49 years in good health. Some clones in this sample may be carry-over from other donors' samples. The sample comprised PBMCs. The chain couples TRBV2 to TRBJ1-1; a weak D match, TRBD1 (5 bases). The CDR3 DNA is TGTGCCAGCCGGGGCCGTTCGGCTTTCTTT. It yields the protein CASRGRSAFF.